These T cell receptor beta chains were read from a single sample in a study of CXCR3-negative and CXCR3-positive naive CD8 T cells. TCRdb re-called the 5' RACE reads and catalogs CDR3 proteins one per entry, DNA excluded. This sample's clone table lists tens of thousands of distinct CDR3 sequences. Sequencing used memory CD8+ T cells from blood. Every receptor here comes from a human donor in good health. Some clones in this sample may be carry-over from other donors' samples. Each CDR3 is given with its conserved first and last residue. Clone size is stated in some rows and not others, as once, few, many or a class when expanded.

CDR3: CASSGIRGNSGANVLTF; size: .; J: TRBJ2-6; V: TRBV2
CDR3: CASSRGGRDTEAFF; size: .; J: TRBJ1-1; V: TRBV25-1
CDR3: CASSFERVAYEQYF; size: .; J: TRBJ2-7; V: TRBV6-5
CDR3: CASTLWGHEQYF; size: .; J: TRBJ2-7; V: TRBV7-8
CDR3: CASSLAMGSGEQYF; size: .; J: TRBJ2-7; V: TRBV7-6
CDR3: CASSPGLAATDTQYF; size: .; J: TRBJ2-3; V: TRBV4-1
CDR3: CASSEVHSKYNEQFF; size: .; J: TRBJ2-1; V: TRBV2
CDR3: CASSHDSNEQYF; size: .; J: TRBJ2-7; V: TRBV14
CDR3: CSVATETGGYTF; size: .; J: TRBJ1-2; V: TRBV29-1
CDR3: CATGEQGSTEAFF; size: .; J: TRBJ1-1; V: TRBV28
CDR3: CASSYGQGDSYEQYF; size: .; J: TRBJ2-7; V: TRBV7-7
CDR3: CASSYGGDAYEQYF; size: .; J: TRBJ2-7; V: TRBV6-2/TRBV6-3
CDR3: CASSSGSYYEQYF; size: .; J: TRBJ2-7; V: TRBV27
CDR3: CASSDRDGHSGANVLTF; size: .; J: TRBJ2-6; V: TRBV7-9
CDR3: CASSQATGDSSYEQYF; size: .; J: TRBJ2-7; V: TRBV4-2
CDR3: CSARLGVLPYEQYF; size: .; J: TRBJ2-7; V: TRBV20-1
CDR3: CASSLEDRATETQYF; size: .; J: TRBJ2-5; V: TRBV7-2
CDR3: CATSEVGTENTGELFF; size: .; J: TRBJ2-2; V: TRBV24-1
CDR3: CSAGPEGFYGYTF; size: medium-sized; J: TRBJ1-2; V: TRBV29-1
CDR3: CSASPPGTASDMNTEAFF; size: medium-sized; J: TRBJ1-1; V: TRBV20-1
CDR3: CSAHDRGYEQYF; size: .; J: TRBJ2-7; V: TRBV29-1
CDR3: CSVDGGGSGANVLTF; size: .; J: TRBJ2-6; V: TRBV29-1
CDR3: CARGATVSSYEQYF; size: .; J: TRBJ2-7; V: TRBV28
CDR3: CASSSGTGAEAFF; size: .; J: TRBJ1-1; V: TRBV7-3
CDR3: CASTLGSNHEQYF; size: .; J: TRBJ2-7; V: TRBV3-1
CDR3: CSAHAVDRDSSGANVLTF; size: .; J: TRBJ2-6; V: TRBV20-1
CDR3: CSARDVGYTEAFF; size: .; J: TRBJ1-1; V: TRBV20-1
CDR3: CASSDRGTGELFF; size: .; J: TRBJ2-2; V: TRBV6-4
CDR3: CSARMGQGYEQYF; size: .; J: TRBJ2-7; V: TRBV20-1
CDR3: CASRRTGRGYEQYF; size: .; J: TRBJ2-7; V: TRBV13
CDR3: CASSGGSTDTQYF; size: .; J: TRBJ2-3; V: TRBV6-4
CDR3: CASSLRSIANTGELFF; size: .; J: TRBJ2-2; V: TRBV7-6
CDR3: CASSQADVGYTF; size: .; J: TRBJ1-2; V: TRBV4-1
CDR3: CSAPEGATEAFF; size: .; J: TRBJ1-1; V: TRBV20-1
CDR3: CASSLAGGDYEQYF; size: .; J: TRBJ2-7; V: TRBV5-1
CDR3: CASSSPGTGASQFF; size: .; J: TRBJ2-1; V: TRBV28
CDR3: CSAREPGVWYEQYF; size: .; J: TRBJ2-7; V: TRBV20-1
CDR3: CASSWGTGVYNEQFF; size: .; J: TRBJ2-1; V: TRBV7-6
CDR3: CATSRSRDRGYGYTF; size: .; J: TRBJ1-2; V: TRBV15
CDR3: CASSFPGGVSPLHF; size: .; J: TRBJ1-6; V: TRBV28
CDR3: CASSSQHYEQYF; size: .; J: TRBJ2-7; V: TRBV7-9
CDR3: CASSLGGDYEQYF; size: .; J: TRBJ2-7; V: TRBV28
CDR3: CASGSSANYNEQFF; size: .; J: TRBJ2-1; V: TRBV7-9
CDR3: CASSNRDARYEQYF; size: .; J: TRBJ2-7; V: TRBV4-1
CDR3: CASSQGRGPEAFF; size: .; J: TRBJ1-1; V: TRBV4-1
CDR3: CALTDASTDTQYF; size: .; J: TRBJ2-3; V: TRBV19
CDR3: CASSQEDVDNYEQYF; size: .; J: TRBJ2-7; V: TRBV4-3
CDR3: CASSVATGGGSSYEQYF; size: .; J: TRBJ2-7; V: TRBV9
CDR3: CASSSPPDPDPMDEQFF; size: .; J: TRBJ2-1; V: TRBV7-3
CDR3: CAIGTGYNEQFF; size: .; J: TRBJ2-1; V: TRBV2
CDR3: CSVVSGNSYEQYF; size: .; J: TRBJ2-7; V: TRBV29-1
CDR3: CASSYDQNNPDQPQHF; size: .; J: TRBJ1-5; V: TRBV6-6
CDR3: CSAFSQRDSYNEQFF; size: .; J: TRBJ2-1; V: TRBV20-1
CDR3: CASSLWPGQGPYEQYF; size: .; J: TRBJ2-7; V: TRBV11-2
CDR3: CSVEALEGGGSGEQFF; size: .; J: TRBJ2-1; V: TRBV29-1
CDR3: CASSFVRAGSGETQYF; size: .; J: TRBJ2-5; V: TRBV7-2
CDR3: CSARDHETYEQYF; size: .; J: TRBJ2-7; V: TRBV20-1